These T cell receptor beta chains were read from a single sample in a study of shared clonotypes between healthy human individuals. Data came from immunoSEQ multiplex PCR; TCRdb stores just in-frame clones and leaves some out. The data hold more than 2 million clones, with 90% to 95% observed a single time. Sample: naive CD4+ T cells sorted from blood. These receptors originate from a man between 18 and 29 years old in good health. CDR3s include the opening cysteine and the closing phenylalanine or tryptophan. D genes are given only for firm matches. The size entry is marked missing in some rows and otherwise reads once, few, many or a size class.

J gene,V gene,D gene,clone size,CDR3 DNA,CDR3 protein
TRBJ2-3,TRBV19,.,.,TGTGCCAGTAAGGGACTTCGCACAGATACGCAGTATTTT,CASKGLRTDTQYF
TRBJ1-1,TRBV9,.,.,TGTGCCAGCACCCCCCTTGGAGGACCAGTAACACCCGCTACTGAAGCTTTCTTT,CASTPLGGPVTPATEAFF
TRBJ2-3,TRBV9,.,.,TGTGCCAGCAGCGTAGAAGGGTTTGGCACAGATACGCAGTATTTT,CASSVEGFGTDTQYF
TRBJ1-3,TRBV10-3,.,few,TGTGCCATCGGACCTGTCTCTGGAAACACCATATATTTT,CAIGPVSGNTIYF
TRBJ1-5,TRBV5-4,.,.,TGTGCCAGCAGTTACGATAGCAATCAGCCCCAGCATTTT,CASSYDSNQPQHF
TRBJ2-1,TRBV7-2,TRBD1,.,TGTGCCAGCAGCTCCCAGGGGGCGTCCTACAATGAGCAGTTCTTC,CASSSQGASYNEQFF
TRBJ2-1,TRBV29-1,TRBD2,.,TGCAGCGTTAGGGAGACCGGGAGGGCCGGCAATGAGCAGTTCTTC,CSVRETGRAGNEQFF
TRBJ2-7,TRBV7-2,.,.,TGTGCCAGCAGCTTAGCCGGGACGCCGGCCTACGAGCAGTACTTC,CASSLAGTPAYEQYF
TRBJ1-3,TRBV10-3,.,.,TGTGCCATCAGTGAGGGTCTAATCTCTGGAAACACCATATATTTT,CAISEGLISGNTIYF
TRBJ2-2,TRBV7-2,TRBD2,.,TGTGCCAGCAGCTTTCTAGCGGGAGTAAACACCGGGGAGCTGTTTTTT,CASSFLAGVNTGELFF
TRBJ2-3,TRBV18,TRBD1,.,TGTGCCAGCTCACCAGGGACAGTGAGCACAGATACGCAGTATTTT,CASSPGTVSTDTQYF
TRBJ1-2,TRBV5-6,TRBD1,.,TGTGCCAGCAGCAAAGGGGACAGGTCTAACTATGGCTACACCTTC,CASSKGDRSNYGYTF
TRBJ2-1,TRBV4-1,TRBD1,.,TGCGCCAGCAGTCCCGGGACAGGGAAAGTTTTGGAGCAGTTCTTC,CASSPGTGKVLEQFF
TRBJ1-1,TRBV18,TRBD1,.,TGTGCCAGCTCACCGACCCGACAGGGGAACACTGAAGCTTTCTTT,CASSPTRQGNTEAFF
TRBJ1-2,TRBV3-2,.,few,TGTGCCAGCAACCCAAGCGGCGCCTTC,CASNPSGAF
TRBJ1-4,TRBV2,.,.,TGTGCCAGCAGTGGGGTGGCCAACGAAAAACTGTTTTTT,CASSGVANEKLFF
TRBJ2-7,TRBV25-1,.,.,TGTGCCAGCAGTGACCGCGGGGTGGGGAACGAGCAGTACTTC,CASSDRGVGNEQYF
TRBJ2-6,TRBV5-1,.,.,TGCGCCAGCAGCTTGGATAGGGTTGGGGCCAACGTCCTGACTTTC,CASSLDRVGANVLTF
TRBJ2-2,TRBV10-3,.,.,TGTGCCACCCACCGGGACAAACACACCGGGGAGCTGTTTTTT,CATHRDKHTGELFF
TRBJ1-2,TRBV30,TRBD1,.,TGTGCCTGGAGTGTACAGGGGTATGGCTACACCTTC,CAWSVQGYGYTF
TRBJ1-6,TRBV10-3,.,.,TGTGCCATCAGTGAGTCCGCCGACCCACCCCTCCACTTT,CAISESADPPLHF
TRBJ2-7,TRBV10-3,TRBD2,.,TGTGCCAGCGGAGGAAGGCGGGAGACCTACGAGCAGTACTTC,CASGGRRETYEQYF
TRBJ1-1,TRBV10-2,.,.,TGCGCCAGCAGTGAGCTGCGAACTGAAGCTTTCTTT,CASSELRTEAFF
TRBJ2-2,TRBV18,TRBD1,.,TGTGCCAGCTCACCGACAGGGATCCGGGAGCTGTTTTTT,CASSPTGIRELFF
TRBJ2-7,TRBV6-1,TRBD1,.,TGTGCCAGCAGCCGCAACAGGGGGCCCTACTACGAGCAGTACTTC,CASSRNRGPYYEQYF
TRBJ1-4,TRBV5-1,TRBD1,.,TGCGCCAGCAGCAAAGGGACAGCAACTAATGAAAAACTGTTTTTT,CASSKGTATNEKLFF
TRBJ2-5,TRBV19,TRBD1,.,TGTGCCAGTAGTGCACGCGACAGGGCCCAAGAGACCCAGTACTTC,CASSARDRAQETQYF
TRBJ2-3,TRBV4-3,TRBD2,.,TGCGCCAGCAGCTCGACTAGCGGAAGCACAGATACGCAGTATTTT,CASSSTSGSTDTQYF
TRBJ2-7,TRBV5-6,.,once,TGTGCCAGCAGCGCTTATAGACGGGGGATCTCCTACGAGCAGTACTTC,CASSAYRRGISYEQYF
TRBJ1-2,TRBV29-1,TRBD1,.,TGCAGCGCCCGGACAGGGGGCGAAGGCTACACCTTC,CSARTGGEGYTF
TRBJ2-1,TRBV5-1,.,.,TGCGCCAGCAGCTTGGAGGGCGGACGATCTGGAGATGAGCAGTTCTTC,CASSLEGGRSGDEQFF
TRBJ2-7,TRBV6-5,.,.,TGTGCCAGCATCCTAACCCTGGGAAGAGGCTACGAGCAGTACTTC,CASILTLGRGYEQYF
TRBJ1-4,TRBV7-9,.,.,TGTGCCAGCAGCTTCCCCTCTGGTGAAAAACTGTTTTTT,CASSFPSGEKLFF
TRBJ2-5,TRBV7-2,TRBD1,once,TGTGCCAGCAGCCGGACAGGACGGATAAAGACCCAGTACTTC,CASSRTGRIKTQYF
TRBJ1-5,TRBV6-1,TRBD1,.,TGTGCCAGCAGTGAAGGGACAGGGTATAGCAATCAGCCCCAGCATTTT,CASSEGTGYSNQPQHF
TRBJ1-6,TRBV10-1,.,.,TGCGCCAGCAGTGAAAGTTATAATTCACCCCTCCACTTT,CASSESYNSPLHF
TRBJ2-7,TRBV7-2,.,.,TGTGCCAGCAGCTTAGGGCAGATTTCCTACGAGCAGTACTTC,CASSLGQISYEQYF
TRBJ1-5,TRBV7-2,TRBD1,.,TGTGCCAGCAGCTCGGGACAGTTCAATCAGCCCCAGCATTTT,CASSSGQFNQPQHF
TRBJ2-5,TRBV7-8,TRBD2,.,TGTGCCAGCAGCTTAGACCGACTAGCGGGAGGAAAAACCCAGTACTTC,CASSLDRLAGGKTQYF
TRBJ2-7,TRBV2,.,.,TGTGCCAGCAACACAGGGTACGAGCAGTACTTC,CASNTGYEQYF
TRBJ1-2,TRBV5-1,.,.,TGCGCCAGCAGCTGGGAACAGGGATCCAATGGCTACACCTTC,CASSWEQGSNGYTF
TRBJ2-3,TRBV9,.,.,TGTGCCAGCAGCGTAGGTGCGGGCACAGATACGCAGTATTTT,CASSVGAGTDTQYF
TRBJ2-1,TRBV11-2,TRBD2,.,TGTGCCAGCAGCTTACTAGCGGGAACCTACAATGAGCAGTTCTTC,CASSLLAGTYNEQFF
TRBJ1-5,TRBV5-6,TRBD1,.,TGTGCCAGCAGCTTAGGACAGGGGAGTCAGCCCCAGCATTTT,CASSLGQGSQPQHF
TRBJ2-5,TRBV5-1,.,.,TGCGCCAGCAGCTCGACCCCCGGAGAGACCCAGTACTTC,CASSSTPGETQYF
TRBJ1-6,TRBV5-4,TRBD1,.,TGTGCCAGCAGCTTGGGTGGGACAGCGGCTTCACCCCTCCACTTT,CASSLGGTAASPLHF
TRBJ2-1,TRBV11-2,.,.,TGTGCCAGCAGCTCCCTCCGGGGCCCCTCCTACAATGAGCAGTTCTTC,CASSSLRGPSYNEQFF
TRBJ1-3,TRBV4-1,TRBD1,.,TGCGCCAGCAGCCTGACAGGGTCAGCAAACACCATATATTTT,CASSLTGSANTIYF
TRBJ1-1,TRBV10-2,.,.,TGCGCCAGCAGTGAAGGGACACGGACTGAAGCTTTCTTT,CASSEGTRTEAFF
TRBJ1-1,TRBV29-1,TRBD1,.,TGCAGCGTTCTCCGCGGGACAGCGAACACTGAAGCTTTCTTT,CSVLRGTANTEAFF
TRBJ2-7,TRBV19,TRBD1,once,TGTGCCAGTAGTATTAGAGGGACAGGGATGTACGAGCAGTACTTC,CASSIRGTGMYEQYF
TRBJ1-3,TRBV30,.,.,TGTGCCACAAACGCGGGCTCTGGAAACACCATATATTTT,CATNAGSGNTIYF
TRBJ2-7,TRBV10-3,TRBD1,.,TGTGCCATCAGTGAGTCTTTTGGGCAGGGGGATGATGGGCAGTACTTC,CAISESFGQGDDGQYF
TRBJ2-7,TRBV5-1,TRBD1,.,TGCGCCAGCAGTCCCACAGGGGGCCCACGATACGAGCAGTACTTC,CASSPTGGPRYEQYF
TRBJ1-1,TRBV30,.,.,TGTGCCTGGATTAAGGTGAACACTGAAGCTTTCTTT,CAWIKVNTEAFF
TRBJ1-1,TRBV29-1,TRBD1,.,TGCAGCGTTACGCCCGACAGGGGCACTGAAGCTTTCTTT,CSVTPDRGTEAFF